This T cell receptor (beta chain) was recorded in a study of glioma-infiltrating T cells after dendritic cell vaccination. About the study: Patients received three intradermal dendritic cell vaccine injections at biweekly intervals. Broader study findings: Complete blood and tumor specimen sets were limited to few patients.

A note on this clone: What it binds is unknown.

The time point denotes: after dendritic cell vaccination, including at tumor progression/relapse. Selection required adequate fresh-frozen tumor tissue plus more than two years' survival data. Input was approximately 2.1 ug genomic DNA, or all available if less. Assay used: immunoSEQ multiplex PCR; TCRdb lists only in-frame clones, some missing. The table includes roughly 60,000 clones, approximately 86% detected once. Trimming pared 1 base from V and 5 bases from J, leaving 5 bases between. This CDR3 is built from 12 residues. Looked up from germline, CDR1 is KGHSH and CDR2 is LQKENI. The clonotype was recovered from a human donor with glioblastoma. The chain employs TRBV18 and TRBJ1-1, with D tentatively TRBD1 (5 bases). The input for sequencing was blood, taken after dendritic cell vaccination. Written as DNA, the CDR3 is TGTGCCAGCTCACCACAGGGGACTGAAGCTTTCTTT. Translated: CASSPQGTEAFF.